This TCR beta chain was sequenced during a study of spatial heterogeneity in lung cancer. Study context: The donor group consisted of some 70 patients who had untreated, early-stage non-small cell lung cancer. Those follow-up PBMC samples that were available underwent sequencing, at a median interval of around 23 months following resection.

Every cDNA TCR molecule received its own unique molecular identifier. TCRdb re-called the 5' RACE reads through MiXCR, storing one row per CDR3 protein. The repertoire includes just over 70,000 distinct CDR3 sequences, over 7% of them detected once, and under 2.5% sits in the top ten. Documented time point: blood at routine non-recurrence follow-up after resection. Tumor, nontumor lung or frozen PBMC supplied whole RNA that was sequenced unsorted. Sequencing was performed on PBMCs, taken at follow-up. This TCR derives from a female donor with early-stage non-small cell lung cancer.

This CDR3 reads CASSLGRGLSYEQYF. In nucleotides, the CDR3 is TGTGCCAGCAGCTTAGGCAGGGGGCTCTCCTACGAGCAGTACTTC. The chain employs TRBV7-9 and TRBJ2-7; 8 bases fit TRBD1. This CDR3 comprises 15 residues. CDR1 is SEHNR, CDR2 FQNEAQ, per germline (reference sequence). Losses at the gene ends were 1 base for V and 0 bases for J; bases not matched to a gene: 2.